Listed below are T cell receptor beta chains from one sample, sequenced in a study of blood T cells in healthy people across ages. TCRdb independently ran MiXCR on the 5' RACE reads; one entry per CDR3 protein. The sample consists of 800,000 or so distinct CDR3 sequences, 55% to 65% of them appearing once. The sample was blood. The receptors were sampled from a man aged 30-40 years in good health. Both conserved end residues are part of each CDR3. Not all rows give a size; the values are once, few, many and, for expanded clones, a class.

>TRBV7-9|16|TRBJ1-1|.
CASSQPTGGANTEAFF
>TRBV6-6|13|TRBJ1-2|.
CASRTAGSYGYTF
>TRBV4-2|15|TRBJ2-2|.
CASSPVRGDTGELFF
>TRBV29-1|13|TRBJ2-7|few
CSVGDGRPYEQYF
>TRBV4-3|16|TRBJ2-5|few
CASSPSTGRAQETQYF
>TRBV29-1|13|.|.
CSVELNSQETQYF
>TRBV12-5|19|TRBJ2-3|.
CASGLVDRGQRVVTNTQYF
>TRBV6-2/TRBV6-3|15|TRBJ2-1|.
CASSPGTGGVLEQFF
>TRBV6-2/TRBV6-3|14|.|.
CASSYGTGRWTQYF
>TRBV14|17|TRBJ1-4|.
CAGSQEAGPDAFEKLFF
>TRBV6-1|16|TRBJ1-5|.
CASRAGNPFSSQPQHF
>TRBV29-1|15|TRBJ1-4|.
CSVDTQGANGAKLFF
>TRBV7-2|15|TRBJ1-2|.
CASSPGGAGAYGYTF
>TRBV20-1|15|TRBJ2-7|.
CSAIGSGTSIHEQYF
>TRBV20-1|15|TRBJ1-1|.
CSARDNRAPNTEAFF
>TRBV7-2|17|TRBJ2-5|.
CASSLGPPTGGVETQYF
>TRBV7-2|14|TRBJ2-7|.
CASSLRVQRYEQYF
>TRBV7-8|15|TRBJ2-3|.
CASRRRASRYDTQYF
>TRBV24-1|14|TRBJ2-1|.
CATSDSLIVHEQFF
>TRBV10-3|16|.|.
CAISEQPGQGAYEQYF
>TRBV29-1|13|TRBJ2-6|.
CSVRGTGANVLTF
>TRBV6-2/TRBV6-3|13|TRBJ2-3|once
CASIGFPGDTQYF
>TRBV20-1|18|TRBJ2-5|.
CSAPKGLAGVVEQETQYF
>TRBV5-6|15|TRBJ2-2|.
CASSTSSPNTGELFF
>TRBV9|14|TRBJ2-7|many
CASSVSGGSYEQYF
>TRBV20-1|15|TRBJ2-3|few
CSARLELAGPDTQYF
>TRBV5-5|15|TRBJ2-5|.
CASSPDRGPSETQYF
>TRBV7-9|12|TRBJ1-1|few
CASSFENTEAFF
>TRBV3-1|14|TRBJ2-6|few
CASSPGAGSGVLTF
>TRBV6-5|12|TRBJ2-1|.
CASSYSGSEQFF
>TRBV11-2|13|TRBJ2-5|once
CASSSKHQETQYF
>TRBV5-1|14|TRBJ2-3|once
CASSLEARPDTQYF
>TRBV12-3/TRBV12-4|14|TRBJ2-7|.
CASSFDGGSYEQYF
>TRBV20-1|15|TRBJ2-4|once
CSATEAGMGSGEQYF
>TRBV10-3|12|TRBJ1-2|.
CAITRGGYGYTF
>TRBV28|11|TRBJ2-3|once
CAARGTDTQYF
>TRBV2|12|TRBJ2-7|many
CATGTGVTEQYF
>TRBV2|16|TRBJ2-1|.
CASSRNRDYQRYEQFF
>TRBV7-9|16|TRBJ2-1|.
CASTISGGANYNEQFF